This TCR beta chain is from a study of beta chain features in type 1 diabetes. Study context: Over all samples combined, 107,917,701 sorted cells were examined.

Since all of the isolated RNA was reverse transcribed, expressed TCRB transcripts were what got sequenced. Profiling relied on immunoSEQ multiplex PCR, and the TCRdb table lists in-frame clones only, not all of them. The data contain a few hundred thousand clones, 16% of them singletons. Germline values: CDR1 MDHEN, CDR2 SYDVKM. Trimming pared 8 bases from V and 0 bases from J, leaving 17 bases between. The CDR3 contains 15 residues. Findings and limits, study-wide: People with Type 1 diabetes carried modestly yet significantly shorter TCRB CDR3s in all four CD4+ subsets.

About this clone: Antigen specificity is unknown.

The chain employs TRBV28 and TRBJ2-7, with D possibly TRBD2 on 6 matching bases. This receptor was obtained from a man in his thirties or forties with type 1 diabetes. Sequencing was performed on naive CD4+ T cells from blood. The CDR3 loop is CASRNIGGLSYEQYF. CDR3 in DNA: TGTGCCAGCCGCAATATCGGGGGACTCTCCTACGAGCAGTACTTC. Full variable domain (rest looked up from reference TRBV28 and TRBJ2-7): DVKVTQSSRYLVKRTGEKVFLECVQDMDHENMFWYRQDPGLGLRLIYFSYDVKMKEKGDIPEGYSVSREKKERFSLILESASTNQTSMYLCASRNIGGLSYEQYFGPGTRLTVT.